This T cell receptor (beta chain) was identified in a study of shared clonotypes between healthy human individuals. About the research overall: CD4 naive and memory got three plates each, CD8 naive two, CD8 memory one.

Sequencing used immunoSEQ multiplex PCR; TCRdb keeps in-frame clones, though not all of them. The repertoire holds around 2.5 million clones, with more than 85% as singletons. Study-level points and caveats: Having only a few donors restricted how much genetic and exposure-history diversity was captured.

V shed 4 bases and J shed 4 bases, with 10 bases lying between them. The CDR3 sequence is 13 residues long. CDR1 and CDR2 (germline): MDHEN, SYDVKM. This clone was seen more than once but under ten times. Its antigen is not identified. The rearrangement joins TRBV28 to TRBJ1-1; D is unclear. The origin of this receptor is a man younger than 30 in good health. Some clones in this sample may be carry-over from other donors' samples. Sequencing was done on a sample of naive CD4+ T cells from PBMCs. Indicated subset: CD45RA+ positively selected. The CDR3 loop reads CASSSPPPTEAFF. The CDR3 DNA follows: TGTGCCAGCAGTTCTCCCCCACCCACTGAAGCTTTCTTT.